The 25 T cell receptor beta chains below all came from one sample that was sequenced in a study of radiation and T cells in renal cell carcinoma. TCRdb's copy holds only in-frame clones and misses some; the assay was immunoSEQ multiplex PCR. There are under 200,000 clones in the sample; 88% occur only once, and about 10% lies in the top ten. As for time point: blood 4 weeks post-SBRT, at nephrectomy. The treatment denotes: 15 Gy SBRT to primary tumor, nephrectomy 4 weeks later. The sequences come from blood, collected from a patient whose treatment included radiotherapy and nephrectomy. The receptors stem from a woman aged 45-59 years with renal cell carcinoma.

The J gene is TRBJ2-7, the V gene TRBV5-1; D might be TRBD1 or TRBD2, each matching 5 bases. The CDR3 runs 13 residues. Germline lookup yields CDR1 SGHRS and CDR2 YFSETQ. Trimming shortened V by 5 bases and J by 6 bases, and 15 bases separated the two germline ends. In DNA, the CDR3 is TGCGCCAGCAGTTCGGGGCCTGAGGGCGAGCAGTACTTC. This translates into CASSSGPEGEQYF.

The chain combines TRBV5-6 with TRBJ1-6; D not certain. Germline V gene data show CDR1 as SGHDT and CDR2 as YYEEEE. V was shortened by 4 bases and J by 10 bases, with 21 bases between the two germline ends. The CDR3 is made up of 16 amino acids. The CDR3 region is CASSPSLGTKGSPLHF. Written as DNA, the CDR3 is TGTGCCAGCAGCCCCTCCCTGGGCACTAAAGGCTCACCCCTCCACTTT.

CDR3 bases: TGCGCCAGCAAACCAACACCGGGACAAATGAACACTGAAGCTTTCTTT. Amino acid sequence: CASKPTPGQMNTEAFF. The rearrangement joins TRBV5-1 to TRBJ1-1; possible D gene TRBD1, 6 bases. Germline V gene data show CDR1 as SGHRS and CDR2 as YFSETQ. Trimming removed 6 bases at V and 0 bases at J, with 18 bases between. This CDR3 region has 16 residues.

V and J are TRBV19 and TRBJ2-5; maybe TRBD1 (5 bases). Germline-derived CDR1 and CDR2 are LNHDA and SQIVND (reference sequence). V lost 6 bases and J lost 2, with 7 bases in between. CDR3 size: 12 residues. In DNA form, the CDR3 reads TGTGCCAGTAGGGACACTCAAGAGACCCAGTACTTC. Amino acids: CASRDTQETQYF.

This rearrangement joins TRBV5-5 to TRBJ2-5; D call uncertain. The CDR3 length is 12 residues. Germline loops: CDR1 SGHKS, CDR2 YYEKEE (reference sequence). V was clipped by 7 bases and J by 1 base, with 8 bases between them. The CDR3 sequence is CASAAVQETQYF. CDR3 coding DNA: TGTGCCAGCGCGGCGGTCCAAGAGACCCAGTACTTC.

The rearrangement uses TRBV6-6 and TRBJ1-1, with D perhaps TRBD1 (6 bases). V was trimmed by 6 bases and J by 1 base, leaving 12 bases between them. The CDR3 is 14 residues long. CDR1 is MNHNY, CDR2 SVGAGI, per germline (reference sequence). DNA of the CDR3: TGTGCCAGCAGCCAAGGACAGACGAACACTGAAGCTTTCTTT. This codes for CASSQGQTNTEAFF.

The V and J genes are TRBV18 and TRBJ1-2; no clear D gene. CDR3 size: 14 residues. Germline-derived CDR1 and CDR2 are KGHSH and LQKENI. V lost 1 base and J 4 bases, leaving 10 bases between the germline ends. This chain's CDR3 is CASSPQESSYGYTF. CDR3 sequence (DNA): TGTGCCAGCTCACCACAGGAGTCTAGCTATGGCTACACCTTC.

The chain has TRBV7-6 and TRBJ2-1; 12 bases match TRBD2. The germline CDR1 and CDR2 sequences are SGHVS and FNYEAQ. CDR3 size: 16 residues. The junction had 4 bases not matched to a gene; V was cut back by 7 bases and J by 0 bases. The CDR3 DNA reads as TGTGCCAGCACGAGACTAGCGGGGGCCTCCTACAATGAGCAGTTCTTC. Translating gives CASTRLAGASYNEQFF.

The chain has TRBV4-2 and TRBJ1-1, with TRBD1 matching over 9 bases. Germline values: CDR1 LGHNA, CDR2 YNFKEQ. Germline trimming cut 3 bases from V and 4 bases from J; bases unmatched to any gene: 9. This CDR3 is 16 amino acids long. The CDR3 loop is CASSHAPTGGITEAFF. The CDR3 coding sequence is TGTGCCAGCAGCCACGCTCCGACAGGGGGAATCACTGAAGCTTTCTTT.

The V and J genes are TRBV9 and TRBJ2-1; D may be TRBD1 (6 bases). The germline V and J ends were trimmed by 2 bases and 4 bases, with 10 bases remaining between them. Germline CDR1 SGDLS, CDR2 YYNGEE. The CDR3 sequence is 14 residues long. DNA of the CDR3: TGTGCCAGCAGCGTGGGACACCTTTACAATGAGCAGTTCTTC. Amino acid sequence: CASSVGHLYNEQFF.

The chain couples TRBV6-5 to TRBJ1-2; TRBD1 is a possible D gene (6 bases). This CDR3 spans 14 amino acids. The germline V gene has CDR1 MNHEY and CDR2 SVGAGI. Between the trimmed V and J ends, which lost 5 bases and 0 bases, there was a span of 10 bases. CDR3: CASSTGQTNYGYTF. DNA of the CDR3: TGTGCCAGCAGTACTGGACAGACTAACTATGGCTACACCTTC.

The chain uses TRBV4-3 and TRBJ2-2, with D perhaps TRBD1 (6 bases). Germline loops: CDR1 LGHNA, CDR2 YSLEER. Trimming stripped 0 bases from V and 0 bases from J, with 8 bases between. The CDR3 is 16 residues long. This CDR3 reads CASSQEGAANTGELFF. CDR3 sequence (DNA): TGCGCCAGCAGCCAAGAGGGGGCCGCGAACACCGGGGAGCTGTTTTTT.

This chain joins TRBV30 and TRBJ1-1; D is uncertain. The germline V gene encodes CDR1 GTSNPN and CDR2 SVGIG (reference sequence). V lost 2 bases to trimming and J lost 0 bases, with 7 bases between them. This CDR3 is built from 13 residues. The DNA of the CDR3 is TGTGCCTGGAGTTCGACGGTGAACACTGAAGCTTTCTTT. It translates to CAWSSTVNTEAFF.

The chain recombines TRBV2 with TRBJ1-5, with a weak D call TRBD1 (6 bases). V dropped 7 bases and J dropped 11 bases, with 18 bases sitting between them. The CDR3 runs 13 residues. In germline, CDR1 is SNHLY, CDR2 FYNNEI. The CDR3 nucleotides read TGTGCCAGCACCGGGGGGCGGGGTAATGCCCAGCATTTT. The encoded protein is CASTGGRGNAQHF.

The genes are TRBV14 and TRBJ2-7; 10 nucleotides agree with TRBD1. The V gene end was trimmed by 4 bases and the J gene end by 2 bases; junction bases not matched to a gene: 5. This CDR3 comprises 15 residues. Germline V gives CDR1 SGHDN, CDR2 FVKESK. The CDR3 loop is CASSPTGQGTYEQYF. In nucleotides, the CDR3 is TGTGCCAGCAGCCCTACGGGACAGGGGACCTACGAGCAGTACTTC. The whole variable domain, filled in from reference TRBV14 and TRBJ2-7, reads EAGVTQFPSHSVIEKGQTVTLRCDPISGHDNLYWYRRVMGKEIKFLLHFVKESKQDESGMPNNRFLAERTGGTYSTLKVQPAELEDSGVYFCASSPTGQGTYEQYFGPGTRLTVT.

This clone occurred a few times. The chain links TRBV4-1 to TRBJ1-1, with D possibly TRBD1 on 5 matching bases. Germline loops: CDR1 MGHRA, CDR2 YSYEKL. The CDR3 spans 14 residues. The V and J ends lost 0 bases and 4 bases respectively, with 9 bases between them. CDR3 sequence: CASSQDQGVTEAFF. DNA of the CDR3: TGCGCCAGCAGCCAAGATCAAGGGGTCACTGAAGCTTTCTTT.

The chain couples TRBV7-2 to TRBJ2-2, with D possibly being TRBD2 (6 bases). Germline V lookup: CDR1 SGHTA, CDR2 FQGNSA. The CDR3 contains 15 residues. The V end lost 5 bases, the J end lost 1 base, and 11 bases lay between the germline ends. The CDR3 is CASSRDLLNTGELFF. The DNA for the CDR3 is TGTGCCAGCAGCCGGGACTTGCTGAACACCGGGGAGCTGTTTTTT.

The chain joins TRBV30 to TRBJ2-1; D perhaps matches TRBD2 (5 bases). The germline CDR1 and CDR2 sequences are GTSNPN and SVGIG (reference sequence). The V end lost 5 bases, the J end lost 7 bases, and 12 bases lay between the germline ends. This CDR3 contains 12 residues. This chain's CDR3 is CAWGGPPNEQFF. The CDR3 coding sequence is TGTGCCTGGGGCGGGCCTCCGAATGAGCAGTTCTTC.

This clone showed up just once. CDR3: CASSDEVSYGYTF. CDR3 in DNA: TGTGCCAGCAGTGACGAGGTTTCCTATGGCTACACCTTC. The rearrangement uses TRBV2 and TRBJ1-2; D not resolved. CDR1 and CDR2 (germline): SNHLY, FYNNEI. V dropped 3 bases and J dropped 4 bases, with 9 bases sitting between them. The CDR3 has 13 amino acids.

The chain links TRBV6-5 to TRBJ2-5; 8 positions agree with TRBD1. The CDR3 length is 15 residues. Losses at the gene ends were 10 bases for V and 2 bases for J; bases not matched to a gene: 12. CDR1 and CDR2 (germline): MNHEY, SVGAGI. CDR3 in amino acids: CATYGQGQGQETQYF. The CDR3 DNA reads TGTGCCACCTACGGGCAAGGACAGGGACAAGAGACCCAGTACTTC.

This clone was found once. The chain couples TRBV2 to TRBJ2-5, with a tentative D call TRBD2 (6 bases). Germline CDR1 SNHLY, CDR2 FYNNEI. This CDR3 contains 15 residues. Deletions cut 2 bases from V and 7 bases from J, with 17 bases between. The DNA of the CDR3 is TGTGCCAGCAGTGAATGGGGAACGACCGGGGGGACCCAGTACTTC. Translating gives CASSEWGTTGGTQYF. Looking up the rest from reference TRBV2 and TRBJ2-5 gives the full variable domain: EPEVTQTPSHQVTQMGQEVILRCVPISNHLYFYWYRQILGQKVEFLVSFYNNEISEKSEIFDDQFSVERPDGSNFTLKIRSTKLEDSAMYFCASSEWGTTGGTQYFGPGTRLLVL.

The rearrangement links TRBV6-6 to TRBJ1-5; D is ambiguous. The length of the CDR3 is 14 residues. The germline gives CDR1 MNHNY, CDR2 SVGAGI (reference sequence). V shed 2 bases and J shed 2 bases, with 7 bases lying between them. The CDR3, as DNA: TGTGCCAGCAGTTACGGGAGTGGCAATCAGCCCCAGCATTTT. Translation gives CASSYGSGNQPQHF.

This chain links TRBV7-2 with TRBJ1-1, with no clear D. The germline V gene encodes CDR1 SGHTA and CDR2 FQGNSA. The CDR3 loop spans 14 amino acids. Trimming left V 1 base short and J 5 bases short, with 11 bases between. The DNA for the CDR3 is TGTGCCAGCAGCTTAGGGATAGAAATAACTGAAGCTTTCTTT. This sequence encodes CASSLGIEITEAFF.

This chain connects TRBV7-6 to TRBJ2-3, with D perhaps TRBD2 (7 bases). Trimming stripped 5 bases from V and 2 bases from J, with 20 bases between. Germline lookup yields CDR1 SGHVS and CDR2 FNYEAQ. The CDR3 sequence is 17 residues long. CDR3 loop: CASSIPLGGANTDTQYF. CDR3 bases: TGTGCCAGCAGCATACCTCTTGGGGGGGCTAACACAGATACGCAGTATTTT.

The chain couples TRBV5-4 to TRBJ2-5, with 7 positions matching TRBD2. Trimming at V came to 4 bases and at J to 5 bases, leaving 11 bases not matched to a gene. Germline V gene data show CDR1 as SGHNT and CDR2 as YYREEE (reference sequence). The CDR3 loop spans 15 amino acids. The CDR3 here is CASSPQRGTSETQYF. CDR3 bases: TGTGCCAGCAGCCCTCAGCGGGGAACTTCGGAGACCCAGTACTTC.